One sample yielded the 14 T cell receptor beta chains listed below, sequenced in a study of T cell responses to AZD1222 COVID-19 vaccine. Profiling relied on immunoSEQ multiplex PCR, and the TCRdb table lists in-frame clones only, not all of them. The data hold roughly 140,000 clones, with around 94% observed a single time. Sequencing used peripheral blood, obtained on day 0 of AZD1222 vaccination. The receptors were gathered from an adult in good health.

The rearrangement uses TRBV5-8 and TRBJ1-3; D perhaps matches TRBD1 (6 bases). The CDR3 sequence is 15 residues long. The germline V gene has CDR1 SGHTS and CDR2 YDEGEE. The ends were cut back, 3 bases at V and 0 bases at J, with 10 bases in the middle. The CDR3 loop is CASSSGADSGNTIYF. The CDR3 bases are TGTGCCAGCAGCTCAGGGGCGGACTCTGGAAACACCATATATTTT.

CDR3 nucleotides: TGTGCCAGCAGCAAAAGGCAGTCCCCTCGCCGGAGAGAGACCCAGTACTTC. Its protein is CASSKRQSPRRRETQYF. The genes are TRBV21-1 and TRBJ2-5; the table names TRBD2, a call not compared with the DNA. TRBV21-1 is a documented pseudogene. The CDR3 has 17 amino acids.

The chain links TRBV6-5 to TRBJ2-2, with 12 bases fitting TRBD2. This CDR3 comprises 16 residues. The V and J ends lost 0 bases and 5 bases, in that order; junction bases with no gene match: 1. Germline V gene lookup returns CDR1 MNHEY and CDR2 SVGAGI. Written as DNA, the CDR3 is TGTGCCAGCAGTTACTCGGGGACTAGCGGGACCGGGGAGCTGTTTTTT. It codes for CASSYSGTSGTGELFF.

The V gene is TRBV19, the J gene TRBJ1-6, with TRBD1 matching 7 bases. J lost 7 bases, V lost 1 base, and 4 bases had no gene match. CDR3 size: 15 residues. The V gene's germline CDR1 is LNHDA and CDR2 SQIVND (reference sequence). The DNA for the CDR3 is TGTGCCAGTAGTATAGGGAGGGGGCTCAATTCACCCCTCCACTTT. This codes for CASSIGRGLNSPLHF.

This clone was observed a handful of times. The chain has TRBV4-3 and TRBJ1-2, with a weak D call TRBD1 (5 bases). The CDR3 extends over 15 amino acids. CDR1 and CDR2 from the germline V gene are LGHNA and YSLEER. Trimming cost V 1 base and J 4 bases, with 13 bases left between them. The CDR3 bases are TGCGCCAGCAGCCAAGTAACAGGACTGGGCTATGGCTACACCTTC. This codes for CASSQVTGLGYGYTF.

The chain is built from TRBV28 and TRBJ1-6; 9 positions agree with TRBD1. Trimming removed 6 bases from V and 2 bases from J; junction bases left unmatched: 2. Looked up from germline, CDR1 is MDHEN and CDR2 is SYDVKM. The CDR3 covers 15 residues. The CDR3 reads CASRGQGTYNSPLHF. The CDR3 coding sequence is TGTGCCAGCAGGGGACAGGGTACCTATAATTCACCCCTCCACTTT. Full variable domain (rest looked up from reference TRBV28 and TRBJ1-6): DVKVTQSSRYLVKRTGEKVFLECVQDMDHENMFWYRQDPGLGLRLIYFSYDVKMKEKGDIPEGYSVSREKKERFSLILESASTNQTSMYLCASRGQGTYNSPLHFGNGTRLTVT.

The chain joins TRBV5-5 to TRBJ1-1; no definite D call. With 1 base removed from V and 10 bases from J, the gap between germline ends came to 14 bases. CDR3 length equals 13 residues. The germline V gene encodes CDR1 SGHKS and CDR2 YYEKEE (reference sequence). The CDR3 here is CASSLTSPAGAFF. The CDR3 nucleotides read TGTGCCAGCAGCTTGACCAGTCCCGCCGGAGCTTTCTTT.

The chain uses TRBV7-8 and TRBJ1-1, with D maybe TRBD1 (5 bases). Germline loops: CDR1 SGHVS, CDR2 FQNEAQ. This CDR3 region has 14 residues. The V end lost 3 bases, the J end lost 5 bases, and 13 bases lay between the germline ends. In nucleotides, the CDR3 is TGTGCCAGCAGCTTGAGGTGGGGGAGGACTGAAGCTTTCTTT. Amino acid sequence: CASSLRWGRTEAFF.

The rearrangement joins TRBV7-6 to TRBJ1-1; D may be TRBD1 (6 bases). Per the germline V gene, CDR1 is SGHVS and CDR2 is FNYEAQ. V was shortened by 2 bases and J by 1 base, with 17 bases between the two germline ends. The CDR3 is 17 amino acids. CDR3 in amino acids: CASSLSDRPYRNTEAFF. Written as DNA, the CDR3 is TGTGCCAGCAGCTTAAGCGACAGGCCCTATAGGAACACTGAAGCTTTCTTT.

This clone has only one observation. The chain couples TRBV24-1 to TRBJ1-3, with D hard to call. The CDR3 runs to 13 residues. Germline assignment: CDR1 KGHDR and CDR2 SFDVKD. Trimming stripped 4 bases from V and 2 bases from J, with 5 bases between. CDR3 protein: CATSESAGNTIYF. The CDR3, as DNA: TGTGCCACCAGTGAATCCGCTGGAAACACCATATATTTT.

The chain joins TRBV19 to TRBJ2-3; the D gene is possibly TRBD1 (6 bases). Deletions cut 5 bases from V and 1 base from J, with 16 bases between. The germline V gene encodes CDR1 LNHDA and CDR2 SQIVND (reference sequence). This CDR3 has 16 amino acids. This chain's CDR3 is CASSSYGQSGTDTQYF. DNA of the CDR3: TGTGCCAGTAGTTCTTACGGACAGTCCGGCACAGATACGCAGTATTTT.

The genes are TRBV6-1 and TRBJ1-1, with D unclear. The germline V gene has CDR1 MNHNS and CDR2 SASEGT. This CDR3 has 14 amino acids. V was trimmed by 0 bases and J by 5 bases, leaving 10 bases between them. For the CDR3, the DNA is TGTGCCAGCAGTGAAGCGACGATGATGACTGAAGCTTTCTTT. Translation gives CASSEATMMTEAFF.

The rearrangement joins TRBV2 to TRBJ2-7, with D hard to call. The CDR3 consists of 15 residues. Germline assignment: CDR1 SNHLY and CDR2 FYNNEI. Trimming left V 0 bases short and J 3 bases short, with 12 bases between. DNA of the CDR3: TGTGCCAGCAGTGAAGCCGCCCTCGTGAGCTACGAGCAGTACGTC. Its translation: CASSEAALVSYEQYV.

The chain uses TRBV5-1 and TRBJ1-2, with D uncertain. The CDR3 length is 16 residues. CDR1 is SGHRS, CDR2 YFSETQ, per germline. V lost 1 base and J lost 2, with 15 bases in between. The CDR3 protein is CASSLISGVTNYGYTF. CDR3 nucleotide sequence: TGCGCCAGCAGCTTGATTTCCGGGGTAACCAACTATGGCTACACCTTC.